This T cell receptor beta chain appears in the sequencing data of a study of blood T cell repertoires in COVID-19. The wider study: Samples of COVID-19 (acute and convalescent) were obtained from the United States, Italy and Spain. Sample material is recorded as cDNA or gDNA derived from T cells, B-cell-depleted T cells, or PBMCs.

TCRdb keeps only in-frame clones here, not all; method: immunoSEQ multiplex PCR. The sample has over 45,000 clones; 65% to 85% are singletons. V was shortened by 1 base and J by 11 bases, with 21 bases between the two germline ends. Per the germline V gene, CDR1 is SGHTA and CDR2 is FQGTGA. The CDR3 is 16 residues long. The chain couples TRBV7-3 to TRBJ1-5, with D possibly matching TRBD1 (5 bases). The clonotype comes from a man between 65 and 85 years old with acute or convalescent COVID-19. The sequenced material came from peripheral blood. In DNA, the CDR3 is TGTGCCAGCAGCTTAATACCGGACGTGGGGGGGACGGCCCAGCATTTT. Protein sequence: CASSLIPDVGGTAQHF.